A selection of T cell receptor beta chains follows, all from one sample in a study of neurological immune-mediated disorders. TCRdb re-called the 5' RACE reads through MiXCR, storing one row per CDR3 protein. The sample lists 60,000 to 70,000 distinct CDR3 sequences; approximately 5.3% were seen once. The sequenced sample was PBMCs. These receptors were collected from a human donor with multiple sclerosis. The donor label of this sample is uncertain. The CDR3 runs from the conserved cysteine through the conserved F or W. Clone size is not always given. Where it is, it says once, few, many or a class for expanded clones.

TRBV20-1,many,TRBJ1-6,CSAPDSGGLYNSPLHF
TRBV20-1,many,TRBJ1-4,CSAPLPRGPNEKLFF
TRBV11-2,once,TRBJ2-1,CASSSGGAFYNEQFF
TRBV5-1,many,TRBJ2-3,CASSWTGFGTDTQYF
TRBV5-1,many,TRBJ2-1,CASSFAGSYNEQFF
TRBV9,many,TRBJ2-1,CASSVRTPGAPNNEQFF
TRBV6-6,many,TRBJ1-3,CASSFTGRDTIYF
TRBV10-3,many,TRBJ1-5,CATTQRGGNQPQHF
TRBV7-2,.,TRBJ2-1,CASSRWRGGVGEQFF
TRBV5-5,many,TRBJ2-1,CASSEGGSQFF
TRBV20-1,medium-sized,TRBJ1-3,CSATGTGSGNTIYF
TRBV5-5,medium-sized,TRBJ2-1,CASSFRSPRDGGEQFF
TRBV29-1,many,TRBJ1-3,CSVGGARGNTIYF
TRBV29-1,.,TRBJ2-5,CSGGGVETQYF
TRBV6-5,many,TRBJ2-7,CASSYQGASYEQYF
TRBV27,many,TRBJ2-7,CASSRHARGLVYEQYF
TRBV20-1,many,TRBJ2-1,CSAQPYNEQFF
TRBV20-1,many,TRBJ1-1,CSASPAGRDNTEAFF
TRBV7-7,many,TRBJ2-7,CASSYTVGREQYF
TRBV20-1,many,TRBJ1-5,CSAIPGGAGQPQHF
TRBV5-1,many,TRBJ1-2,CASSLEGTAYGYTF